This TCR beta chain comes out of a study of control samples from healthy donors and cancer patients. Method: immunoSEQ multiplex PCR; TCRdb's copy keeps in-frame clones and lacks some. This table has about 94,000 clones, about nine tenths appearing once. The CDR3 is 12 residues long. The V gene lost 3 bases and the J gene lost 8 bases, with 7 bases spanning the gap. The genes are TRBV12-3 or TRBV12-4 and TRBJ2-2; D is unclear. Sequencing was done on a sample of blood. This TCR came from a woman aged 18 to 35 in good health. Here the CDR3 reads CASSFGSGELFF. The CDR3, as DNA: TGTGCCAGCAGTTTTGGGTCGGGGGAGCTGTTTTTT.